The 30 T cell receptor beta chains reported below all come from one sample, sequenced in a study of T cell responses to AZD1222 COVID-19 vaccine. TCRdb's table, derived via immunoSEQ multiplex PCR, lists solely in-frame clones and lacks some. Among 150,000 or so clones, roughly 89% were seen once, and the ten largest hold about 6%. The sample consisted of peripheral blood, taken on day 0 of AZD1222 vaccination. Every receptor here comes from an adult in good health.

The chain uses TRBV30 and TRBJ1-4; D is undetermined. The CDR3 extends over 14 amino acids. Trimming cost V 1 base and J 3 bases, with 9 bases left between them. The germline V gene encodes CDR1 GTSNPN and CDR2 SVGIG (reference sequence). The CDR3 reads CAWSGLRSNEKLFF. The CDR3, as DNA: TGTGCCTGGAGTGGCCTAAGGTCTAATGAAAAACTGTTTTTT.

The chain carries TRBV5-4 and TRBJ2-7, with D uncertain. Looked up from germline, CDR1 is SGHNT and CDR2 is YYREEE (reference sequence). Trimming stripped 0 bases from V and 5 bases from J, with 6 bases between. This CDR3 is 12 amino acids long. The DNA of the CDR3 is TGTGCCAGCAGCTTGGAAGGGAACGAGCAGTACTTC. It is translated as CASSLEGNEQYF.

About this clone: The same CDR3 can be traced to other DNA sequences in this sample. V is TRBV20-1 and J is TRBJ2-5; D is uncertain. The germline gives CDR1 DFQATT, CDR2 SNEGSKA (reference sequence). CDR3 length equals 11 residues. V lost 6 bases to trimming and J lost 0 bases, with 5 bases between them. CDR3 in DNA: TGCAGTGCCCTGTACCAAGAGACCCAGTACTTC. It encodes CSALYQETQYF.

The V gene is TRBV18, the J gene TRBJ1-1, with D possibly TRBD1 on 6 matching bases. CDR3 length: 17 amino acids. Germline V gene lookup returns CDR1 KGHSH and CDR2 LQKENI. Trimming cost V 0 bases and J 0 bases, with 14 bases left between them. The CDR3: CASSPPGGRNMNTEAFF. In DNA, the CDR3 is TGTGCCAGCTCACCACCGGGGGGCCGGAACATGAACACTGAAGCTTTCTTT.

This chain uses TRBV10-3 with TRBJ1-1; D call uncertain. The CDR3 covers 12 residues. CDR1 and CDR2 from the germline V gene are ENHRY and SYGVKD. Trimming removed 0 bases from V and 11 bases from J, with 10 bases in between. CDR3 amino acids: CAISESSFGAFF. The CDR3 DNA is TGTGCCATCAGTGAGTCGAGCTTTGGGGCTTTCTTT.

This rearrangement joins TRBV19 to TRBJ2-7, with unresolved D. The V gene's germline CDR1 is LNHDA and CDR2 SQIVND (reference sequence). V dropped 4 bases and J dropped 1 base, with 11 bases sitting between them. The CDR3 spans 14 residues. CDR3 sequence reads: CASSNRKRSYEQYF. The CDR3 DNA sequence: TGTGCCAGTAGTAATCGCAAGAGGTCCTACGAGCAGTACTTC.

The chain uses TRBV19 and TRBJ2-7; 9 positions agree with TRBD2. The CDR3 extends over 19 amino acids. Germline loops: CDR1 LNHDA, CDR2 SQIVND (reference sequence). Trimming took 5 bases from V and 3 from J; bases not matched to a gene: 20. The CDR3 spells CASSSRGGGVLTTVYEQYF. In DNA form, the CDR3 reads TGTGCCAGTAGTTCCAGGGGCGGGGGGGTCCTAACCACCGTCTACGAGCAGTACTTC. The entire variable domain, with the rest obtained from reference TRBV19 and TRBJ2-7, is as follows: DGGITQSPKYLFRKEGQNVTLSCEQNLNHDAMYWYRQDPGQGLRLIYYSQIVNDFQKGDIAEGYSVSREKKESFPLTVTSAQKNPTAFYLCASSSRGGGVLTTVYEQYFGPGTRLTVT.

The gene calls are TRBV30 and TRBJ2-1; D uncertain. Per the germline V gene, CDR1 is GTSNPN and CDR2 is SVGIG (reference sequence). The CDR3 loop spans 12 amino acids. Trimming removed 5 bases at V and 7 bases at J, with 12 bases between. CDR3 nucleotides: TGTGCCTGGGGCCTTGGGCGAAATGAGCAGTTCTTC. It specifies CAWGLGRNEQFF.

This clone came up once. This chain uses TRBV27 with TRBJ1-1; D unresolved. V was clipped by 3 bases and J by 6 bases, with 17 bases between them. Germline assignment: CDR1 MNHEY and CDR2 SMNVEV (reference sequence). This CDR3 contains 15 residues. The CDR3 DNA is TGTGCCAGCAGTTTCGGCGGTTTGGCTTTCGCTGAAGCTTTCTTT. Translation gives CASSFGGLAFAEAFF.

The chain has TRBV5-6 and TRBJ2-5; D unclear. Germline CDR1 SGHDT, CDR2 YYEEEE. Trimming pared 0 bases from V and 2 bases from J, leaving 8 bases between. CDR3 length equals 14 residues. In nucleotides, the CDR3 is TGTGCCAGCAGCTTGGCCTGGGGACAAGAGACCCAGTACTTC. It translates to CASSLAWGQETQYF.

The chain combines TRBV6-2 or TRBV6-3 with TRBJ2-7; 7 nucleotides line up with TRBD2. CDR1 MNHEY and CDR2 SVGEGT come from the germline V gene. Trimming took 2 bases from V and 6 from J; bases not matched to a gene: 10. CDR3 length: 15 residues. The CDR3 bases are TGTGCCAGCAGTTACGGGGTAGCGGGTTCGGGCGAGCAGTACTTC. The encoded protein is CASSYGVAGSGEQYF.

The chain recombines TRBV21-1 with TRBJ1-1; the tabulated D call, TRBD1, remains unverified against the DNA. TRBV21-1 is listed as a pseudogene. The length of the CDR3 is 16 residues. The CDR3 DNA follows: TGTGCCAGCAGCAAACCGAACAACAGGCCCGACAGTGAAGCTTTCTTT. It codes for CASSKPNNRPDSEAFF.

This chain joins TRBV7-2 and TRBJ1-3; 8 bases match TRBD1. The junction had 13 bases not matched to a gene; V was cut back by 3 bases and J by 0 bases. The CDR3 consists of 19 residues. Germline assignment: CDR1 SGHTA and CDR2 FQGNSA. CDR3 coding DNA: TGTGCCAGCAGCTTGGCGGGACAGGAGTCGGTAGGCTCTGGAAACACCATATATTTT. Its translation is CASSLAGQESVGSGNTIYF.

As DNA, the CDR3 is TGTGCCAGTAGTATACAACCCCAAGAGACCCAGTACTTC. Translation gives CASSIQPQETQYF. The V call is TRBV19, the J call TRBJ2-5; D is ambiguous. Germline assignment: CDR1 LNHDA and CDR2 SQIVND (reference sequence). The germline V and J ends were trimmed by 2 bases and 1 base, with 5 bases remaining between them. The CDR3 is 13 amino acids.

The CDR3 nucleotides are TGTGCCAGCAGTTTAAGGGGGGGAGAGACCCAGTACTTC. This sequence encodes CASSLRGGETQYF. The gene calls are TRBV27 and TRBJ2-5; TRBD2 is a possible D gene (7 bases). V shed 2 bases and J shed 4 bases, with 8 bases lying between them. Germline lookup yields CDR1 MNHEY and CDR2 SMNVEV (reference sequence). The CDR3 covers 13 residues.

The rearrangement links TRBV2 to TRBJ2-7; D might be TRBD1 (6 bases). V dropped 8 bases and J dropped 1 base, with 12 bases sitting between them. The germline V gene has CDR1 SNHLY and CDR2 FYNNEI. This CDR3 is built from 13 residues. CDR3 sequence reads: CASGEQGSYEQYF. CDR3 coding DNA: TGTGCCAGCGGAGAACAGGGATCCTACGAGCAGTACTTC.

The chain uses TRBV18 and TRBJ2-1; the D gene is possibly TRBD2 (5 bases). V lost 3 bases and J lost 9, with 15 bases in between. This CDR3 has 14 residues. In germline, CDR1 is KGHSH, CDR2 LQKENI. The CDR3 nucleotides read TGTGCCAGCTCACCCGTCCGGCCAGAGGGTGAGCAGTTCTTC. Residues: CASSPVRPEGEQFF.

The chain recombines TRBV7-9 with TRBJ1-2; tentative D call: TRBD1 (6 bases). Germline V lookup: CDR1 SEHNR, CDR2 FQNEAQ (reference sequence). With 5 bases removed from V and 0 bases from J, the gap between germline ends came to 16 bases. This CDR3 contains 16 residues. DNA of the CDR3: TGTGCCAGCAGCCCCATCCAGGGGCCAGCTAACTATGGCTACACCTTC. It yields the protein CASSPIQGPANYGYTF.

DNA of the CDR3: TGTGCCAGCAGCGCCGTCAGGGGTCTTATAGCCAAAAACATTCAGTACTTC. It translates to CASSAVRGLIAKNIQYF. The chain has TRBV13 and TRBJ2-4; perhaps TRBD1 as D (6 bases). The CDR3 is 17 residues long. Per germline, CDR1 PRHDT and CDR2 FYEKMQ (reference sequence). V gave up 5 bases and J gave up 0 bases, with 17 bases separating them. Looking up the rest from reference TRBV13 and TRBJ2-4 gives the full variable domain: AAGVIQSPRHLIKEKRETATLKCYPIPRHDTVYWYQQGPGQDPQFLISFYEKMQSDKGSIPDRFSAQQFSDYHSELNMSSLELGDSALYFCASSAVRGLIAKNIQYFGAGTRLSVL.

The chain couples TRBV27 to TRBJ2-7; 8 positions agree with TRBD1. The CDR3 loop spans 16 amino acids. The germline V gene encodes CDR1 MNHEY and CDR2 SMNVEV (reference sequence). V shed 5 bases and J 4 bases; nucleotides not matched to a gene: 13. In DNA, the CDR3 is TGTGCCAGCAGTATAACGACAGGGGTTGGTAGGTACGAGCAGTACTTC. Amino acid sequence: CASSITTGVGRYEQYF.

This chain connects TRBV6-5 to TRBJ2-1; no reliable D call. In germline, CDR1 is MNHEY, CDR2 SVGAGI. The CDR3 consists of 13 residues. With 1 base removed from V and 5 bases from J, the gap between germline ends came to 6 bases. CDR3 sequence: CASSYLPDNEQFF. Here the CDR3 DNA reads TGTGCCAGCAGTTACTTACCGGACAATGAGCAGTTCTTC.

The chain carries TRBV7-9 and TRBJ1-1, with D possibly matching TRBD1 (5 bases). Trimming stripped 6 bases from V and 4 bases from J, with 18 bases between. Germline V gene data show CDR1 as SEHNR and CDR2 as FQNEAQ (reference sequence). The length of the CDR3 is 15 residues. The chain's CDR3 is CASSLGELQTTEAFF. CDR3 nucleotides: TGTGCCAGCAGTCTAGGGGAGCTCCAGACCACTGAAGCTTTCTTT.

The chain has TRBV3-1 (or the pseudogene TRBV3-2) and TRBJ1-5, with 7 positions matching TRBD1. The trim removed 2 bases at V and 4 bases at J, leaving 8 bases unmatched. CDR3 length: 16 residues. Germline values: CDR1 LGHDT, CDR2 YNNKEL (reference sequence). The CDR3 nucleotides read TGTGCCAGCAGCCAACAGACGGGGGACAGAAATCAGCCCCAGCATTTT. Translating it yields CASSQQTGDRNQPQHF.

The CDR3 reads CASSQAQGTVGYTF. DNA of the CDR3: TGCGCCAGCAGCCAAGCGCAGGGGACGGTCGGCTACACCTTC. The chain carries TRBV4-1 and TRBJ1-2; D may be TRBD1 (6 bases). Between the trimmed V and J ends, which lost 1 base and 8 bases, there was a span of 14 bases. Germline-derived CDR1 and CDR2 are MGHRA and YSYEKL. The CDR3 has 14 amino acids.

This chain connects TRBV7-2 to TRBJ1-5; unclear D gene. The V end was cut by 3 bases, the J end by 0 bases, with 9 bases between. CDR3 length equals 15 residues. Germline loops: CDR1 SGHTA, CDR2 FQGNSA. As DNA, the CDR3 is TGTGCCAGCAGCTTTACGGTGGTTAGCAATCAGCCCCAGCATTTT. Residues: CASSFTVVSNQPQHF.

This clone showed up just a few times. The V call is TRBV7-8, the J call TRBJ2-2; D is ambiguous. This CDR3 has 16 residues. V was clipped by 4 bases and J by 5 bases, with 17 bases between them. From germline, CDR1 is SGHVS and CDR2 FQNEAQ. As DNA, the CDR3 is TGTGCCAGCAGCTCCCGGGTCGGTTTGGGAACCGGGGAGCTGTTTTTT. Its protein is CASSSRVGLGTGELFF.

A remark on this clone: In the same sample, other DNA sequences code for this CDR3. The gene calls are TRBV18 and TRBJ1-2; D unresolved. Germline lookup yields CDR1 KGHSH and CDR2 LQKENI. V gave up 3 bases and J gave up 2 bases, with 7 bases separating them. This CDR3 contains 13 residues. DNA for the CDR3: TGTGCCAGCTCACCGACGGGCAACTATGGCTACACCTTC. This gives the protein CASSPTGNYGYTF.

The chain employs TRBV12-3 or TRBV12-4 and TRBJ2-5, with D perhaps given as TRBD1 or TRBD2 (6 bases each). V shed 1 base and J shed 5 bases, with 8 bases lying between them. The CDR3 covers 13 residues. The CDR3 DNA sequence: TGTGCCAGCAGTTTAGTCGGGGGCGAGACCCAGTACTTC. As protein: CASSLVGGETQYF.

The chain combines TRBV21-1 with TRBJ1-2. TRBV21-1 represents a pseudogene. The CDR3 runs 10 residues. The CDR3 is CASSKYGYTF. As DNA, the CDR3 is TGTGCCAGCAGCAAATATGGCTACACCTTC.

The chain combines TRBV20-1 with TRBJ1-2; D gene unclear. Germline CDR1 DFQATT, CDR2 SNEGSKA (reference sequence). The CDR3 is 11 residues long. CDR3 in DNA: TGCACCCTTGGGTCGGCTGAGGGCTACACCTTC. Protein sequence: CTLGSAEGYTF.